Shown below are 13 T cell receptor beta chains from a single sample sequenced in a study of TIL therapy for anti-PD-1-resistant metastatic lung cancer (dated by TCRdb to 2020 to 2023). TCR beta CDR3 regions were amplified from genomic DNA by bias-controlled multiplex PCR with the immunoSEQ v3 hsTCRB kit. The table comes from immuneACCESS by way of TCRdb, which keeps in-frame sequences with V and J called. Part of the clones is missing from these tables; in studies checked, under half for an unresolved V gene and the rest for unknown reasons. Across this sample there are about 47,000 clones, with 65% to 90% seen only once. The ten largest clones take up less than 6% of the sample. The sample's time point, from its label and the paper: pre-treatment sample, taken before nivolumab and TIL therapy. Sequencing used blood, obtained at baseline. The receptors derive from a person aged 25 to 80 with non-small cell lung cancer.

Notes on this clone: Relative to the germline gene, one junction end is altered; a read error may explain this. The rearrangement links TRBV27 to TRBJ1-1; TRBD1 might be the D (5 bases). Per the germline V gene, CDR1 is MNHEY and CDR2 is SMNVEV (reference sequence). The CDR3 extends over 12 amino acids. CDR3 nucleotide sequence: TGTGCCAGCAGGCGGGGGAACGCTGAAGCTTTCTTT. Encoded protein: CASRRGNAEAFF.

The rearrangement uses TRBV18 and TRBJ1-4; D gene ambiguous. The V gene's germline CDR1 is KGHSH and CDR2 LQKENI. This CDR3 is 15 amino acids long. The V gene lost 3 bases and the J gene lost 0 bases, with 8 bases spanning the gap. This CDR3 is CASSPYSATNEKLFF. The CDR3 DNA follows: TGTGCCAGCTCACCTTATTCAGCAACTAATGAAAAACTGTTTTTT.

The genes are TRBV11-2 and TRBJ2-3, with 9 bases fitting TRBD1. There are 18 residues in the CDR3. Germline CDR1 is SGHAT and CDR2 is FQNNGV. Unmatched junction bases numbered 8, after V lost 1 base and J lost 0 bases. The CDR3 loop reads CASSLGGTGRLSTDTQYF. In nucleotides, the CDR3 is TGTGCCAGCAGCTTAGGGGGGACAGGGCGCCTGAGCACAGATACGCAGTATTTT.

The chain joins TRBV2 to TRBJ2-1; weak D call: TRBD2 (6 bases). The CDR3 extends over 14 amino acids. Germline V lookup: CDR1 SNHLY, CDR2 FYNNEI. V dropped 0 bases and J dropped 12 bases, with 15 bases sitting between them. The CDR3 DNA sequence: TGTGCCAGCAGTGAAGCTATGGGGGGTCAAGGGCAGTTCTTC. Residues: CASSEAMGGQGQFF.

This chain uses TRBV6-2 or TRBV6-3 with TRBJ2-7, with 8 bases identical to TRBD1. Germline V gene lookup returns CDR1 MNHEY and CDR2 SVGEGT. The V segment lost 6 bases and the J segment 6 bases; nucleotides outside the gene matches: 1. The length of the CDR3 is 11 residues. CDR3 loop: CASSDRGEQYF. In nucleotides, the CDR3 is TGTGCCAGCAGCGACAGGGGCGAGCAGTACTTC.

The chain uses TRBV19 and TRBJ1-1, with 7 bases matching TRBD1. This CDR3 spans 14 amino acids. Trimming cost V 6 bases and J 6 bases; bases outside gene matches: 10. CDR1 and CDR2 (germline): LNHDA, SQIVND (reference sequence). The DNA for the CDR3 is TGTGCCAGTAGAGGGGACAGTTGGGGCGCTGAAGCTTTCTTT. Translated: CASRGDSWGAEAFF.

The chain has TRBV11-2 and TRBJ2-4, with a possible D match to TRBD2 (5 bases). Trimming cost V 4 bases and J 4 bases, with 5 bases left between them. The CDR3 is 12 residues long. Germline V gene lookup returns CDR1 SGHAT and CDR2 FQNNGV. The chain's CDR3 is CASSSGKNIQYF. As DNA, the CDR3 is TGTGCCAGCAGCTCGGGAAAAAACATTCAGTACTTC. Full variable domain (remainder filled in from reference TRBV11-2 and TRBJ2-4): EAGVAQSPRYKIIEKRQSVAFWCNPISGHATLYWYQQILGQGPKLLIQFQNNGVVDDSQLPKDRFSAERLKGVDSTLKIQPAKLEDSAVYLCASSSGKNIQYFGAGTRLSVL.

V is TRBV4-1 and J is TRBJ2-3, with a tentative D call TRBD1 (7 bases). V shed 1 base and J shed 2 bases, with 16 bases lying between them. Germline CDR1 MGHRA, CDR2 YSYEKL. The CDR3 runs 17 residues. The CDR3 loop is CASSQGGRGQTTDTQYF. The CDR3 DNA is TGCGCCAGCAGCCAAGGAGGGCGGGGACAGACCACAGATACGCAGTATTTT.

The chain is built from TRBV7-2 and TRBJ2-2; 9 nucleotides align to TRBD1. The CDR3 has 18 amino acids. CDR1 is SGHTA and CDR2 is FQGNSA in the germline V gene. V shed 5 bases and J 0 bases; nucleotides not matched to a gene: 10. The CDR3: CASSPRTGAISNTGELFF. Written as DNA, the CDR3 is TGTGCCAGCAGCCCTCGGACAGGGGCTATCTCGAACACCGGGGAGCTGTTTTTT. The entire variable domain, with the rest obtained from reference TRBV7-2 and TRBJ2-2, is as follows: GAGVSQSPSNKVTEKGKDVELRCDPISGHTALYWYRQSLGQGLEFLIYFQGNSAPDKSGLPSDRFSAERTGGSVSTLTIQRTQQEDSAVYLCASSPRTGAISNTGELFFGEGSRLTVL.

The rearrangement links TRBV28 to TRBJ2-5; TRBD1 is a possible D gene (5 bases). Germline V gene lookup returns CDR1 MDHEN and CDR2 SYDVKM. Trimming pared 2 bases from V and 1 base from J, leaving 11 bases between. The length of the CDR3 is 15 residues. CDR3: CASSLAARGQETQYF. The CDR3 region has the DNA TGTGCCAGCAGTTTAGCTGCTAGGGGCCAAGAGACCCAGTACTTC.

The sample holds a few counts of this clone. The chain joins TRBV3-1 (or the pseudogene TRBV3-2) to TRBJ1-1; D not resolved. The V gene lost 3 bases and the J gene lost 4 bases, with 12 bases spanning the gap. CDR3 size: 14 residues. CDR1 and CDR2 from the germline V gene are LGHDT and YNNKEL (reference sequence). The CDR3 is CASSHGSTFTEAFF. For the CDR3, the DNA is TGTGCCAGCAGCCATGGCTCAACGTTCACTGAAGCTTTCTTT.

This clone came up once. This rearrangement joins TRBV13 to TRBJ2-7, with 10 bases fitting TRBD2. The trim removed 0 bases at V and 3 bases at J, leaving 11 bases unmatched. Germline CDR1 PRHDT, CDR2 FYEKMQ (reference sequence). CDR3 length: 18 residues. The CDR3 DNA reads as TGTGCCAGCAGCTTAGGTGTGGGGGCTAGCGGGAGTTTCTACGAGCAGTACTTC. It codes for CASSLGVGASGSFYEQYF.

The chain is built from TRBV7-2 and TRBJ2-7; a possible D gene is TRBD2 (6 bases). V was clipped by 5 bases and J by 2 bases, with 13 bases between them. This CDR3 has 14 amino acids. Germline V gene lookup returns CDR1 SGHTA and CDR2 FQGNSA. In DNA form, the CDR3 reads TGTGCCAGCAGCATCGGGACTTTTACCTACGAGCAGTACTTC. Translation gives CASSIGTFTYEQYF. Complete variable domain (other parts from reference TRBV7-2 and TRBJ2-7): GAGVSQSPSNKVTEKGKDVELRCDPISGHTALYWYRQSLGQGLEFLIYFQGNSAPDKSGLPSDRFSAERTGGSVSTLTIQRTQQEDSAVYLCASSIGTFTYEQYFGPGTRLTVT.